The next 10 T cell receptor beta chains were all read from a single sample in a study of cytomegalovirus exposure and HLA in healthy donors. The PCR was carried out with 60 Vbeta primers and 13 Jbeta primers. TCRdb's copy holds only in-frame clones and misses some; the assay was immunoSEQ multiplex PCR. The top ten clones hold roughly 2.2% of a sample with approximately 140,000 clones, around 80% of them seen once. The sample consisted of PBMCs. Every receptor here comes from a man in his thirties or forties in good health and CMV-seronegative.

This rearrangement joins TRBV27 to TRBJ2-7, with 8 bases fitting TRBD1. This CDR3 comprises 13 residues. Germline V gene data show CDR1 as MNHEY and CDR2 as SMNVEV (reference sequence). V lost 4 bases to trimming and J lost 6 bases; unmatched junction nucleotides: 5. The CDR3 bases are TGTGCCAGCAGTTCGTTGGGGACAGGCGAGCAGTACTTC. Translated: CASSSLGTGEQYF.

The gene calls are TRBV9 and TRBJ2-2; possible D gene TRBD2, 5 bases. The CDR3 sequence is 15 residues long. CDR1 is SGDLS, CDR2 YYNGEE, per germline. V was cut by 1 base and J by 5 bases, with 12 bases left in between. CDR3 residues: CASSVRSSWTGELFF. The CDR3 DNA reads TGTGCCAGCAGCGTAAGGTCTAGCTGGACCGGGGAGCTGTTTTTT.

Only one count was recorded for this clone. The V gene is TRBV19, the J gene TRBJ2-2; D remains unclear. The CDR3 contains 13 residues. Germline V lookup: CDR1 LNHDA, CDR2 SQIVND (reference sequence). V was clipped by 5 bases and J by 5 bases, with 9 bases between them. DNA for the CDR3: TGTGCCAGTAGTTCCTCGGTTACCGGGGAGCTGTTTTTT. Its translation: CASSSSVTGELFF.

The rearrangement links TRBV28 to TRBJ1-5, with 7 bases aligning to TRBD1. Germline loops: CDR1 MDHEN, CDR2 SYDVKM. The J segment lost 4 bases and the V segment lost 10 bases, leaving 7 bases of the junction unmatched. This CDR3 region has 13 residues. CDR3 protein: CATRRQGNQPQHF. The CDR3 region has the DNA TGTGCCACCCGAAGACAGGGAAATCAGCCCCAGCATTTT.

V gene TRBV4-1 combines with J gene TRBJ2-3, with 11 bases lining up with TRBD2. After removal of 0 bases from V and 4 bases from J, the junction contained 3 bases not matched to a gene. Germline CDR1 reads MGHRA; CDR2 reads YSYEKL. This CDR3 has 16 amino acids. As DNA, the CDR3 is TGCGCCAGCAGCCAAGAACTAGCGGGGGTAGCAGATACGCAGTATTTT. Protein sequence: CASSQELAGVADTQYF.

This chain's CDR3 is CASSYIQGRNQPQHF. CDR3 coding DNA: TGTGCCAGCAGTTATATTCAGGGCAGAAATCAGCCCCAGCATTTT. The chain has TRBV28 and TRBJ1-5, with D perhaps matching TRBD1 (5 bases). V was clipped by 4 bases and J by 4 bases, with 14 bases between them. The CDR3 loop spans 15 amino acids. CDR1 MDHEN and CDR2 SYDVKM come from the germline V gene.

The chain has TRBV7-9 and TRBJ2-5; D possibly corresponds to TRBD2 (6 bases). Germline CDR1 is SEHNR and CDR2 is FQNEAQ (reference sequence). This CDR3 comprises 12 residues. V was shortened by 5 bases and J by 5 bases, with 9 bases between the two germline ends. CDR3 in amino acids: CASSQGGETQYF. The CDR3 region has the DNA TGTGCCAGCAGCCAAGGAGGGGAGACCCAGTACTTC.

CDR3 amino acids: CASSGVGQGPNYGYTF. The CDR3 coding sequence is TGTGCCAGCAGCGGGGTGGGACAGGGACCTAACTATGGCTACACCTTC. This chain links TRBV28 with TRBJ1-2; 9 nucleotides line up with TRBD1. Germline V gene lookup returns CDR1 MDHEN and CDR2 SYDVKM. V gave up 6 bases and J gave up 0 bases; unmatched junction bases: 8. This CDR3 spans 16 amino acids.

The chain employs TRBV6-5 and TRBJ1-5; no firm D call. The CDR3 is 13 residues long. V was pared by 5 bases and J by 7 bases, with 12 bases between. Germline V lookup: CDR1 MNHEY, CDR2 SVGAGI. CDR3 nucleotides: TGTGCCAGCAGTCCCCAAACGAGACAGCCCCAGCATTTT. Its protein product is CASSPQTRQPQHF.

The rearrangement joins TRBV7-6 to TRBJ1-5; weak D call: TRBD1 (5 bases). Germline V gene sequence: CDR1 SGHVS, CDR2 FNYEAQ. CDR3 length equals 14 residues. Deletions cut 3 bases from V and 4 bases from J, with 10 bases between. The CDR3 region is CASSLSGENQPQHF. The CDR3 nucleotides read TGTGCCAGCAGCTTGTCGGGGGAGAATCAGCCCCAGCATTTT.